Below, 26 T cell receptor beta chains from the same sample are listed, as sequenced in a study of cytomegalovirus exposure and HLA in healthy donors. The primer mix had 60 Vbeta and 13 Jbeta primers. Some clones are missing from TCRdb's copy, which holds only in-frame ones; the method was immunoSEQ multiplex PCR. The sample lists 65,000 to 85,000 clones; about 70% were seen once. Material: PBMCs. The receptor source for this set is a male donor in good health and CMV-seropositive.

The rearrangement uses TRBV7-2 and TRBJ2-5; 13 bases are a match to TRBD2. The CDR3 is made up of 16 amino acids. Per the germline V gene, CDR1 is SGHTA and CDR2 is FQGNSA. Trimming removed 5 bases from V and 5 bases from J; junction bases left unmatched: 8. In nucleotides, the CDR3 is TGTGCCAGCAGCGGCCGGACTAGCGGGAGTCGCGAGACCCAGTACTTC. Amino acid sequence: CASSGRTSGSRETQYF.

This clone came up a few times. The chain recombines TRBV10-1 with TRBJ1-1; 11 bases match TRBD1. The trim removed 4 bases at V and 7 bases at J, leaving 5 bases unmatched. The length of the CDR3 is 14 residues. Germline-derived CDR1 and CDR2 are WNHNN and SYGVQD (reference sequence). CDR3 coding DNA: TGCGCCAGCAGTGGCGGGACAGGGGGGCGTGAAGCTTTCTTT. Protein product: CASSGGTGGREAFF.

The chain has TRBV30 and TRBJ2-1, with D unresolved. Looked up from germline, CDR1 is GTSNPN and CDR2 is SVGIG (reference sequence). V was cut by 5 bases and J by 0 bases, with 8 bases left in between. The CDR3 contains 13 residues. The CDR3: CAWRVDSYNEQFF. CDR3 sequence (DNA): TGTGCCTGGCGGGTAGACTCCTACAATGAGCAGTTCTTC. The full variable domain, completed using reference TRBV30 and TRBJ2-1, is SQTIHQWPATLVQPVGSPLSLECTVEGTSNPNLYWYRQAAGRGLQLLFYSVGIGQISSEVPQNLSASRPQDRQFILSSKKLLLSDSGFYLCAWRVDSYNEQFFGPGTRLTVL.

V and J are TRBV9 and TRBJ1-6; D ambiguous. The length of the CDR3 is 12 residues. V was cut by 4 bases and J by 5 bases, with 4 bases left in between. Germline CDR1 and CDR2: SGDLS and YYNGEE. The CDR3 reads CASSQDNSPLHF. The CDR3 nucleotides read TGTGCCAGCAGCCAGGATAATTCACCCCTCCACTTT.

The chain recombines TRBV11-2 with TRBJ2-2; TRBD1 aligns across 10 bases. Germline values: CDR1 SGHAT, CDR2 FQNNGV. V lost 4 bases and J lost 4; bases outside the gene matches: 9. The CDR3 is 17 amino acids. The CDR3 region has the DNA TGTGCCAGCAGCTCCCACCGGGACAGGGGTAGCACCGGGGAGCTGTTTTTT. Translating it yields CASSSHRDRGSTGELFF.

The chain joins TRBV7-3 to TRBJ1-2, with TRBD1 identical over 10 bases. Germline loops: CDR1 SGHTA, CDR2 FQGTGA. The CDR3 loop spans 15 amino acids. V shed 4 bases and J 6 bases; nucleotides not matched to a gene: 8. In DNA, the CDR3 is TGTGCCAGCAGCTCTACGACAGGGGGCTTGGATGGCTACACCTTC. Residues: CASSSTTGGLDGYTF.

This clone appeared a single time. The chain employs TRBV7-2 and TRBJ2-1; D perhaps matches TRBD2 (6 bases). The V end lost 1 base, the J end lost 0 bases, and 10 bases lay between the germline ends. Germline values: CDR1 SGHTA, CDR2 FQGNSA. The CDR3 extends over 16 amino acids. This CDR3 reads CASSLVGRSSYNEQFF. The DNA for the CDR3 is TGTGCCAGCAGCTTAGTTGGGAGGAGCTCCTACAATGAGCAGTTCTTC. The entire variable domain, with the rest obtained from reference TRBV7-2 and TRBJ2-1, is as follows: GAGVSQSPSNKVTEKGKDVELRCDPISGHTALYWYRQSLGQGLEFLIYFQGNSAPDKSGLPSDRFSAERTGGSVSTLTIQRTQQEDSAVYLCASSLVGRSSYNEQFFGPGTRLTVL.

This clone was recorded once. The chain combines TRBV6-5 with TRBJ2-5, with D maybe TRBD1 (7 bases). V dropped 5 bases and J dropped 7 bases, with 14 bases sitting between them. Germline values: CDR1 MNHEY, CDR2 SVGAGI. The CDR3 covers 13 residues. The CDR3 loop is CASSRQGSGTQYF. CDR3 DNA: TGTGCCAGCAGTAGACAGGGTAGCGGGACCCAGTACTTC.

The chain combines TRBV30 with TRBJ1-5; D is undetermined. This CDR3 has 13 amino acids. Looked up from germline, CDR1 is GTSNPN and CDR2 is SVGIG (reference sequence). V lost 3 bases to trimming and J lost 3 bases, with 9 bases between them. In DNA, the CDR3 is TGTGCCTGGAGCCCGGGGTTCAATCAGCCCCAGCATTTT. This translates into CAWSPGFNQPQHF.

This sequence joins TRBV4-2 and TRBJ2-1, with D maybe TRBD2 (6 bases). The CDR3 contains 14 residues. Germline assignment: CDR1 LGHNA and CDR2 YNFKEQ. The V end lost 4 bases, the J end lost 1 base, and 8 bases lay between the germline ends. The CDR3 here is CASSPTSSYNEQFF. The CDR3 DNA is TGTGCCAGCAGCCCGACTAGTTCCTACAATGAGCAGTTCTTC.

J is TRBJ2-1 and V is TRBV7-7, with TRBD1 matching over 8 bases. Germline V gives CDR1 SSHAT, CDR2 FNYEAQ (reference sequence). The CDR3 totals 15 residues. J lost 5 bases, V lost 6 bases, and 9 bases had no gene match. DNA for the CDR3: TGTGCCAGCAGTCAAGGGGGACAGGTGAACAATGAGCAGTTCTTC. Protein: CASSQGGQVNNEQFF. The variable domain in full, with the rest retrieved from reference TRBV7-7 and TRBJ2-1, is GAGVSQSPRYKVTKRGQDVTLRCDPISSHATLYWYQQALGQGPEFLTYFNYEAQPDKSGLPSDRFSAERPEGSISTLTIQRTEQRDSAMYRCASSQGGQVNNEQFFGPGTRLTVL.

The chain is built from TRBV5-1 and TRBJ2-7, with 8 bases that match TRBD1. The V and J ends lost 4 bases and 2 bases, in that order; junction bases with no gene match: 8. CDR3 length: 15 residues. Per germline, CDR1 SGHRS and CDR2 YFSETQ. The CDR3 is CASSPRQGTAYEQYF. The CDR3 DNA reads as TGCGCCAGCAGCCCGAGACAGGGGACGGCCTACGAGCAGTACTTC.

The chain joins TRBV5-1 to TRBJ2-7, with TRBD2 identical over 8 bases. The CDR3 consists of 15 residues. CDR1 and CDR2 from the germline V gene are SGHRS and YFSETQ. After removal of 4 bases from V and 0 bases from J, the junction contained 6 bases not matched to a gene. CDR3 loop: CASSPGGVSSYEQYF. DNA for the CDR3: TGCGCCAGCAGCCCGGGGGGGGTATCCTCCTACGAGCAGTACTTC.

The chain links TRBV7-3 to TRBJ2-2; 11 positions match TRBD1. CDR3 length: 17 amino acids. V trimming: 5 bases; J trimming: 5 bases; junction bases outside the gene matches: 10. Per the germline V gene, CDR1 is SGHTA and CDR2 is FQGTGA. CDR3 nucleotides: TGTGCCAGCAGCCCACGAACCGGGACAGGGGGTACCGGGGAGCTGTTTTTT. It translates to CASSPRTGTGGTGELFF. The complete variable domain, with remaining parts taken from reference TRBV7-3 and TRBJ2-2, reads GAGVSQTPSNKVTEKGKYVELRCDPISGHTALYWYRQSLGQGPEFLIYFQGTGAADDSGLPNDRFFAVRPEGSVSTLKIQRTERGDSAVYLCASSPRTGTGGTGELFFGEGSRLTVL.

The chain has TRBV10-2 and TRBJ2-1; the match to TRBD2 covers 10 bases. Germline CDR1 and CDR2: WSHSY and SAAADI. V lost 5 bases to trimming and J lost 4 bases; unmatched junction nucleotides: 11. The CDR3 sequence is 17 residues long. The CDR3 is CASSRNPLAGKYNEQFF. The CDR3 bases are TGCGCCAGCAGTCGAAACCCACTAGCGGGAAAGTACAATGAGCAGTTCTTC.

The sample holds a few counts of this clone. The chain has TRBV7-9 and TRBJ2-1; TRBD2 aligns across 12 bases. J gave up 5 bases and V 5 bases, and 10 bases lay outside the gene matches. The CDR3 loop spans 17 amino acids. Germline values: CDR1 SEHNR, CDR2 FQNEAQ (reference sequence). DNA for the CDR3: TGTGCCAGCAGCCCGCGCCGACTAGCGGGGGCACACAATGAGCAGTTCTTC. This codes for CASSPRRLAGAHNEQFF.

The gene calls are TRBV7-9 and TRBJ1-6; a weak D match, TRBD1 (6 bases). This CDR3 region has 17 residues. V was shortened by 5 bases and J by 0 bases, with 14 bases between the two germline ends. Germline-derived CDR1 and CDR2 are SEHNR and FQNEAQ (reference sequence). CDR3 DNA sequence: TGTGCCAGCAGCCCGGGGACACCGAGCTCCTATAATTCACCCCTCCACTTT. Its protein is CASSPGTPSSYNSPLHF.

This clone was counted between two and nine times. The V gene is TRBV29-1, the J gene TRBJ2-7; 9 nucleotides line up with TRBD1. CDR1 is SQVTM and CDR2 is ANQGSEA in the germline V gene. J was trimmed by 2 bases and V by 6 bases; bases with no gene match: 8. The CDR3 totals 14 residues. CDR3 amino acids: CSVLDRGKTYEQYF. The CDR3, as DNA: TGCAGCGTACTCGACAGGGGGAAGACCTACGAGCAGTACTTC.

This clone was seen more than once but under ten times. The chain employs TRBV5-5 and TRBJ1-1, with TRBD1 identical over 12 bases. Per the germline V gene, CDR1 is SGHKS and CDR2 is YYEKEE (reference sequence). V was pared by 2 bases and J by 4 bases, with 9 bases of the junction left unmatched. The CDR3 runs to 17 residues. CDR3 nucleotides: TGTGCCAGCAGCTTATGGGACAGGGGGCGAGGGGGCACTGAAGCTTTCTTT. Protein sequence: CASSLWDRGRGGTEAFF.

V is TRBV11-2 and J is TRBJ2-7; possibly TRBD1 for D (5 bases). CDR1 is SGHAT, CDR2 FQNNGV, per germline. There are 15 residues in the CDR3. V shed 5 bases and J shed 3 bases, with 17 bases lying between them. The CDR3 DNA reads TGTGCCAGCAGCGAGAGTAGCCTCAGGGACTACGAGCAGTACTTC. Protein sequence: CASSESSLRDYEQYF.

CDR3 DNA: TGTGCCAGCAGCGTGGTCAGGGGAGGGGAGGATGAAAAACTGTTTTTT. Encoded protein: CASSVVRGGEDEKLFF. V gene TRBV7-9 combines with J gene TRBJ1-4; TRBD1 is a possible D gene (6 bases). Germline CDR1 reads SEHNR; CDR2 reads FQNEAQ (reference sequence). CDR3 length: 16 amino acids. Trimming took 5 bases from V and 6 from J, leaving 19 bases between them.

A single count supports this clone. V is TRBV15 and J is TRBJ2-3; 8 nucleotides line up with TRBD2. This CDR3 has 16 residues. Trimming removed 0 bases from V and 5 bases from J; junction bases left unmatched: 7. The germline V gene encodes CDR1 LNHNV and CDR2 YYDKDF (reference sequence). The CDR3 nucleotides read TGTGCCACCAGCAGAGATAGCGGGGACGGGGGAGATACGCAGTATTTT. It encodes CATSRDSGDGGDTQYF.

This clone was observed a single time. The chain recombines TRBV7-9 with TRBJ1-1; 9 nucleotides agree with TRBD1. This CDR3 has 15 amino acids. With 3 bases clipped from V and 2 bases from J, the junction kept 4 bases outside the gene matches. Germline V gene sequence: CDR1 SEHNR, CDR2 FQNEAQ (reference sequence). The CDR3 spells CASSFGDRVNTEAFF. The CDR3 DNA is TGTGCCAGCAGCTTTGGGGACAGGGTTAACACTGAAGCTTTCTTT.

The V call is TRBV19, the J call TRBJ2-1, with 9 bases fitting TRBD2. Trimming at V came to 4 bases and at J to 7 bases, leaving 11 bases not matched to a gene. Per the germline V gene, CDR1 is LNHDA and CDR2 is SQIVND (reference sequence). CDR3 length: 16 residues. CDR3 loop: CASSRQDLAGHNEQFF. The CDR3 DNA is TGTGCCAGTAGTAGACAGGACCTAGCGGGACATAATGAGCAGTTCTTC.

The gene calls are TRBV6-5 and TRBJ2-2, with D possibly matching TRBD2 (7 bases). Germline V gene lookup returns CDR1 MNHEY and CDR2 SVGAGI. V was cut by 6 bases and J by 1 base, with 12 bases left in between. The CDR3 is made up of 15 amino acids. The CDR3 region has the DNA TGTGCCAGCAGACCGGGGGGCAAGAACACCGGGGAGCTGTTTTTT. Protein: CASRPGGKNTGELFF.

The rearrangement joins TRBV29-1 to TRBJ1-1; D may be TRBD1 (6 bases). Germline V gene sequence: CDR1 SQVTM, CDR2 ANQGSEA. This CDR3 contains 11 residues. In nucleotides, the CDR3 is TGCACCTCCGTGGGGGCCACTGAAGCTTTCTTT. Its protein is CTSVGATEAFF.